This T cell receptor (beta chain) comes out of a study of T cell responses to AZD1222 COVID-19 vaccine. Details on this clone: The antigen remains undetermined.

The study's findings and limits: White British ancestry dominated among donors, who included more females, and clonal diversity was possibly underestimated. Repertoires in all cases were sampled only once the peak T cell response had passed. Nearly half of spike-specific TCRs reportedly target variant regions that are unmutated in the B.1.351 and B.1.1.7 variants.

Germline V gene lookup returns CDR1 MDHEN and CDR2 SYDVKM. The CDR3 spans 15 residues. Germline trimming cut 5 bases from V and 6 bases from J; bases unmatched to any gene: 10. Profiling relied on immunoSEQ multiplex PCR, and the TCRdb table lists in-frame clones only, not all of them. Of some 150,000 clones listed, over 80% are singletons. The sequencing used peripheral blood, collected 28 days after the second AZD1222 dose. This sequence was found in an adult who received the AZD1222 COVID-19 vaccine. The rearrangement links TRBV28 to TRBJ2-1, with 7 bases aligning to TRBD1. In DNA form, the CDR3 reads TGTGCCAGCAGTCCTCGGACAGGTCCCCTCAATGAGCAGTTCTTC. As protein: CASSPRTGPLNEQFF.